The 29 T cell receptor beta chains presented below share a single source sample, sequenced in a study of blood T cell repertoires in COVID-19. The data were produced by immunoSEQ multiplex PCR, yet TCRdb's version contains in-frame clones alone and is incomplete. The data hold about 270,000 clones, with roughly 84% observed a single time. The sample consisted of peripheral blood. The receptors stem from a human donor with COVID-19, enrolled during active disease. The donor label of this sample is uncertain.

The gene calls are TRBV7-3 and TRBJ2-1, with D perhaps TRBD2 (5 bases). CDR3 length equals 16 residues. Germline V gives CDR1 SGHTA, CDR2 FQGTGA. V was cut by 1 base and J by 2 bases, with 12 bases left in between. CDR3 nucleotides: TGTGCCAGCAGCTTAAATCCGTTCGGGACCTACAATGAGCAGTTCTTC. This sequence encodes CASSLNPFGTYNEQFF. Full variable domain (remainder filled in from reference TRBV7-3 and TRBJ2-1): GAGVSQTPSNKVTEKGKYVELRCDPISGHTALYWYRQSLGQGPEFLIYFQGTGAADDSGLPNDRFFAVRPEGSVSTLKIQRTERGDSAVYLCASSLNPFGTYNEQFFGPGTRLTVL.

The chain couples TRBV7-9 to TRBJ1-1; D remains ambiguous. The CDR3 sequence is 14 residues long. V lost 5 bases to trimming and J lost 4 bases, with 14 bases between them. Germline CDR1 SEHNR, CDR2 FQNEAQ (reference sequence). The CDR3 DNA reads TGTGCCAGCAGCCGCGAGGTTACGAGCACTGAAGCTTTCTTT. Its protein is CASSREVTSTEAFF. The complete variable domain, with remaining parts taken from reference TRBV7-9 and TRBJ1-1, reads DTGVSQNPRHKITKRGQNVTFRCDPISEHNRLYWYRQTLGQGPEFLTYFQNEAQLEKSRLLSDRFSAERPKGSFSTLEIQRTEQGDSAMYLCASSREVTSTEAFFGQGTRLTVV.

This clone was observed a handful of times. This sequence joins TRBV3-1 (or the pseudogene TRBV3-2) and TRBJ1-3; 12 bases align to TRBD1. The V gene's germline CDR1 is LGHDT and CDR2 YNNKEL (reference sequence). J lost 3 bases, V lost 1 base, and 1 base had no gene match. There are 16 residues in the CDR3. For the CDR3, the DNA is TGTGCCAGCAGCCAAGGGGACAGGGGGCTTGGAAACACCATATATTTT. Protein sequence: CASSQGDRGLGNTIYF.

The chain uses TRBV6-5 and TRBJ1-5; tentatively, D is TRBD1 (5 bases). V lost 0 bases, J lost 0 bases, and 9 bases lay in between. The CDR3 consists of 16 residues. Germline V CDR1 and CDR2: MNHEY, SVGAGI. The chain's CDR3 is CASSYSGGYSNQPQHF. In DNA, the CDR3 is TGTGCCAGCAGTTACTCGGGGGGATATAGCAATCAGCCCCAGCATTTT.

The CDR3 loop is CASSIAGTPNTEAFF. In DNA form, the CDR3 reads TGTGCCAGTAGTATAGCTGGGACACCGAACACTGAAGCTTTCTTT. The rearrangement links TRBV19 to TRBJ1-1; maybe TRBD1 (6 bases). Germline CDR1 LNHDA, CDR2 SQIVND (reference sequence). V was clipped by 1 base and J by 1 base, with 10 bases between them. This CDR3 comprises 15 residues.

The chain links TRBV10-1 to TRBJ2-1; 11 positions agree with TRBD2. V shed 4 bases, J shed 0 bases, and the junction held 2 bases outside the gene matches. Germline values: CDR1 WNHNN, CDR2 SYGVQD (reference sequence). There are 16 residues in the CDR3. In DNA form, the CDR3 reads TGCGCCAGCAGTGGACTAGCGGGGCGCTCCTACAATGAGCAGTTCTTC. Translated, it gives CASSGLAGRSYNEQFF.

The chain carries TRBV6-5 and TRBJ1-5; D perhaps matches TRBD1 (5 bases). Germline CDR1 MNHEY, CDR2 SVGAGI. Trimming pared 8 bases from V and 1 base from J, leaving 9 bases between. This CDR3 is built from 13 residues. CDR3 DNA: TGTGCCAGCTGGGGCAGGAGCAATCAGCCCCAGCATTTT. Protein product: CASWGRSNQPQHF.

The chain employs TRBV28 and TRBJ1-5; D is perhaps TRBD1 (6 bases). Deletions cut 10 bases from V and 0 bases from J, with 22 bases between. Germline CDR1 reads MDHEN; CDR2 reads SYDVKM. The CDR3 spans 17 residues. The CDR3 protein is CATSEGEDRYSNQPQHF. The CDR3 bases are TGTGCCACCTCCGAGGGAGAGGACAGATATAGCAATCAGCCCCAGCATTTT.

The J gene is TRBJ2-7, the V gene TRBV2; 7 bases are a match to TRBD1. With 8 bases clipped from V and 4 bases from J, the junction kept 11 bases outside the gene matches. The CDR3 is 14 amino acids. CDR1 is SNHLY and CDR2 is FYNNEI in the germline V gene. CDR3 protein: CASGRAAGGYEQYF. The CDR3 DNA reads TGTGCCAGCGGGCGTGCTGCAGGGGGTTACGAGCAGTACTTC.

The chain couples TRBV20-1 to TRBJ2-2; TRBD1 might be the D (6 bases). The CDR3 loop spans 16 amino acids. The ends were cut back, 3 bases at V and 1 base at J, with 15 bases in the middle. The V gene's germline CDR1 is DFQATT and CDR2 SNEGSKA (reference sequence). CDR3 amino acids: CSASRDTLRNTGELFF. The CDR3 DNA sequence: TGCAGTGCTAGTCGGGACACCCTGAGGAACACCGGGGAGCTGTTTTTT.

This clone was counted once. CDR3 amino acids: CASSQAQASGRYEQFF. In DNA, the CDR3 is TGTGCCAGCAGCCAAGCTCAGGCTAGCGGGAGGTATGAGCAGTTCTTC. V is TRBV3-1 (or the pseudogene TRBV3-2) and J is TRBJ2-1, with 11 bases aligning to TRBD2. V trimming: 1 base; J trimming: 8 bases; junction bases outside the gene matches: 7. CDR1 is LGHDT and CDR2 is YNNKEL in the germline V gene (reference sequence). The CDR3 consists of 16 residues.

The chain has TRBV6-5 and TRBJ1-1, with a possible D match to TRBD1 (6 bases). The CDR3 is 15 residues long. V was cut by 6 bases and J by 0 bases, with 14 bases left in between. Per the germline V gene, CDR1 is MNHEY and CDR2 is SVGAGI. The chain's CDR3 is CASSRGGPMNTEAFF. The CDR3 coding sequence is TGTGCCAGCAGCCGGGGGGGGCCAATGAACACTGAAGCTTTCTTT.

CDR3: CASSSRDRGYEQYF. CDR3 DNA: TGTGCCAGCAGCTCCCGGGACAGGGGCTACGAGCAGTACTTC. V usage is TRBV3-1 (or the pseudogene TRBV3-2) and J usage is TRBJ2-7; 10 bases map to TRBD1. The germline V gene encodes CDR1 LGHDT and CDR2 YNNKEL (reference sequence). After removal of 5 bases from V and 3 bases from J, the junction contained 4 bases not matched to a gene. This CDR3 has 14 residues.

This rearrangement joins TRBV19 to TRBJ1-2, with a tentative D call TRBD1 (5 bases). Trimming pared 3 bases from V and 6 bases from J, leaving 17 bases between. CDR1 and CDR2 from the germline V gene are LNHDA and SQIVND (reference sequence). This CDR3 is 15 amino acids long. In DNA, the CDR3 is TGTGCCAGTAGTATTTCCCCGGAGGGGATTGATGGCTACACCTTC. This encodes CASSISPEGIDGYTF.

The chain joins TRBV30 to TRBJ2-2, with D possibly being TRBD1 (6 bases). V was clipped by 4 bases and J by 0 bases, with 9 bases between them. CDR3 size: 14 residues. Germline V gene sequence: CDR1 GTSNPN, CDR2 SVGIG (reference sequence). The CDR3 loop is CAWNRDTNTGELFF. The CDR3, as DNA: TGTGCCTGGAACCGGGACACGAACACCGGGGAGCTGTTTTTT.

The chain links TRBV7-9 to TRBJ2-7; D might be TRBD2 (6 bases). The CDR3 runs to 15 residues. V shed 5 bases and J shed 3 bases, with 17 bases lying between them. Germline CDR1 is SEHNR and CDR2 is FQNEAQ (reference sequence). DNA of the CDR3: TGTGCCAGCAGCCTCGGGGGACTGGCAAACTACGAGCAGTACTTC. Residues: CASSLGGLANYEQYF. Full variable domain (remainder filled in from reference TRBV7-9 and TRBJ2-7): DTGVSQNPRHKITKRGQNVTFRCDPISEHNRLYWYRQTLGQGPEFLTYFQNEAQLEKSRLLSDRFSAERPKGSFSTLEIQRTEQGDSAMYLCASSLGGLANYEQYFGPGTRLTVT.

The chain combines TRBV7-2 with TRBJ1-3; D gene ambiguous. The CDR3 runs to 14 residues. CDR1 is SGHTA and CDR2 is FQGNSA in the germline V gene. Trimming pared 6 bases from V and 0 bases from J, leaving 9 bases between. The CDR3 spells CASRLAISGNTIYF. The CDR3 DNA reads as TGTGCCAGCAGGCTCGCTATCTCTGGAAACACCATATATTTT. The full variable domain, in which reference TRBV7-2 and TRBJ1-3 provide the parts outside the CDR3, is GAGVSQSPSNKVTEKGKDVELRCDPISGHTALYWYRQSLGQGLEFLIYFQGNSAPDKSGLPSDRFSAERTGGSVSTLTIQRTQQEDSAVYLCASRLAISGNTIYFGEGSWLTVV.

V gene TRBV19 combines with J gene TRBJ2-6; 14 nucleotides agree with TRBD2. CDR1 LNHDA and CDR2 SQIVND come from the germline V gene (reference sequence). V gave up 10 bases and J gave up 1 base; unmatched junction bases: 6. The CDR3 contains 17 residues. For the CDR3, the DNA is TGTGCCACCGGGGGACTAGCGGGAGTTTCTGGGGCCAACGTCCTGACTTTC. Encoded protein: CATGGLAGVSGANVLTF.

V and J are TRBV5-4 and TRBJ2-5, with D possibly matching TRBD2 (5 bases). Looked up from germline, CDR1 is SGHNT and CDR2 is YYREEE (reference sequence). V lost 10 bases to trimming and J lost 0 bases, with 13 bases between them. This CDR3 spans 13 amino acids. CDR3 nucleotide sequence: TGTGCCGTCGCTAGCCTGTACCAAGAGACCCAGTACTTC. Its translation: CAVASLYQETQYF. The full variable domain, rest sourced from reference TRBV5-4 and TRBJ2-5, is ETGVTQSPTHLIKTRGQQVTLRCSSQSGHNTVSWYQQALGQGPQFIFQYYREEENGRGNFPPRFSGLQFPNYSSELNVNALELDDSALYLCAVASLYQETQYFGPGTRLLVL.

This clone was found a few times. The CDR3 loop is CASSYLGGTYEQYF. For the CDR3, the DNA is TGCGCCAGCAGCTACCTAGGGGGCACCTACGAGCAGTACTTC. This chain uses TRBV5-1 with TRBJ2-7; 7 bases map to TRBD1. The CDR3 length is 14 residues. Germline loops: CDR1 SGHRS, CDR2 YFSETQ. The trim removed 3 bases at V and 2 bases at J, leaving 5 bases unmatched.

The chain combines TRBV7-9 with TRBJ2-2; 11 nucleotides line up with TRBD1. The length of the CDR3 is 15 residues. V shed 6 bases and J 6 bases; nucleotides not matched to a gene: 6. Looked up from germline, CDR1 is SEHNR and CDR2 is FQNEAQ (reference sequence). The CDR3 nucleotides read TGTGCCAGCAGTTATAGGACAGGGGGCCCCGGGGAGCTGTTTTTT. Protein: CASSYRTGGPGELFF.

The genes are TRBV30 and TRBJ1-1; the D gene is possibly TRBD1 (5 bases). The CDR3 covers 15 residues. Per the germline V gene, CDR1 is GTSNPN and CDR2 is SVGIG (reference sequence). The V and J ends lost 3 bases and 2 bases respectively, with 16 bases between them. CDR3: CAWSRNRLTNTEAFF. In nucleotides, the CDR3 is TGTGCCTGGAGCCGAAACAGGCTAACTAACACTGAAGCTTTCTTT.

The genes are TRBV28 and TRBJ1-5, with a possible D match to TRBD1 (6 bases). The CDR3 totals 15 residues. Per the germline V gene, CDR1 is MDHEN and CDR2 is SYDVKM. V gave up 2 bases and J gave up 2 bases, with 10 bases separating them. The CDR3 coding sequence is TGTGCCAGCAGTTTAAACTCAGGGGGCAATCAGCCCCAGCATTTT. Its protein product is CASSLNSGGNQPQHF.

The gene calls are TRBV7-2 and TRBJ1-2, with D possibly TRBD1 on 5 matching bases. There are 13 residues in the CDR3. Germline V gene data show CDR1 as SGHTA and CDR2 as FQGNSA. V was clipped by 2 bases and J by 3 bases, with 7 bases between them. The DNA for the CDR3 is TGTGCCAGCAGCTTACAGACAGACTATGGCTACACCTTC. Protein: CASSLQTDYGYTF.

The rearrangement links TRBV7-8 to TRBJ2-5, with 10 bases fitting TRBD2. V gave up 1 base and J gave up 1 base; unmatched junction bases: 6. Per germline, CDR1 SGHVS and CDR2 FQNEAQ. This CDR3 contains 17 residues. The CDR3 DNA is TGTGCCAGCAGCTTAGGGGCTAGCGGGAGTCCCCAAGAGACCCAGTACTTC. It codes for CASSLGASGSPQETQYF.

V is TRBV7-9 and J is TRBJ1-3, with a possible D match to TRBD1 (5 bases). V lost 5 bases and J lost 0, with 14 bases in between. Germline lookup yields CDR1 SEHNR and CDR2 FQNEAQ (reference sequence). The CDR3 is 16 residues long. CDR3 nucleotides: TGTGCCAGCAGCCCGCAGGGACTGCGCTCTGGAAACACCATATATTTT. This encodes CASSPQGLRSGNTIYF.

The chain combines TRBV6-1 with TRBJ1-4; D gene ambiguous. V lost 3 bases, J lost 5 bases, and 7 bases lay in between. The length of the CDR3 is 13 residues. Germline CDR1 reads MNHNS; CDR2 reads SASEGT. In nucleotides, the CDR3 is TGTGCCAGCAGTGAGGGAGGGAATGAAAAACTGTTTTTT. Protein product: CASSEGGNEKLFF.

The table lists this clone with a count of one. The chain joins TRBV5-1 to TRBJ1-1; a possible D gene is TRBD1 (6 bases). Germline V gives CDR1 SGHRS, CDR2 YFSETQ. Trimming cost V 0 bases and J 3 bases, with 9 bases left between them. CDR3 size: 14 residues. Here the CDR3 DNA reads TGCGCCAGCAGCTTGGTAGGGGGGGACACTGAAGCTTTCTTT. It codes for CASSLVGGDTEAFF.

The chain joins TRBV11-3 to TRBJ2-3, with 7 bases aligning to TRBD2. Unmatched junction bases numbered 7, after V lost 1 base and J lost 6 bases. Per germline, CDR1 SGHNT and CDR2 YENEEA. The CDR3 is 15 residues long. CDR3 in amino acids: CASSLGSGTVDTQYF. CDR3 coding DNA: TGTGCCAGCAGCTTAGGAAGCGGGACGGTGGATACGCAGTATTTT.